The 18 T cell receptor beta chains below all came from one sample that was sequenced in a study of shared clonotypes between healthy human individuals. The data were produced by immunoSEQ multiplex PCR, yet TCRdb's version contains in-frame clones alone and is incomplete. The data hold 850,000 to 1,200,000 clones, with approximately 72% observed a single time. Sample: memory CD4+ T cells sorted from blood. Subset indicated: CD45RA-negative fraction. Receptors were obtained from a man between 18 and 29 years old in good health.

The gene calls are TRBV10-3 and TRBJ2-5; D is perhaps TRBD1 (6 bases). The germline V gene encodes CDR1 ENHRY and CDR2 SYGVKD. This CDR3 comprises 12 residues. Trimming shortened V by 6 bases and J by 2 bases, and 7 bases separated the two germline ends. The CDR3 nucleotides read TGTGCCATCAGGGACAGTCAAGAGACCCAGTACTTC. Amino acid sequence: CAIRDSQETQYF.

This clone was detected a few times. The chain joins TRBV5-4 to TRBJ1-6; D might be TRBD1 (5 bases). There are 14 residues in the CDR3. The germline V gene has CDR1 SGHNT and CDR2 YYREEE (reference sequence). V was shortened by 4 bases and J by 6 bases, with 11 bases between the two germline ends. Here the CDR3 DNA reads TGTGCCAGCAGCCAGGACATGAGTAATTCACCCCTCCACTTT. It yields the protein CASSQDMSNSPLHF.

This rearrangement joins TRBV5-6 to TRBJ2-3, with D perhaps TRBD1 (5 bases). This CDR3 contains 14 residues. Germline loops: CDR1 SGHDT, CDR2 YYEEEE. With 1 base removed from V and 5 bases from J, the gap between germline ends came to 11 bases. CDR3 coding DNA: TGTGCCAGCAGCTTGTCTCCGACAGAAGATACGCAGTATTTT. Translating gives CASSLSPTEDTQYF.

This clone has at least ten counts. The genes are TRBV11-2 and TRBJ1-1, with D perhaps matching TRBD1 (6 bases). Trimming shortened V by 6 bases and J by 6 bases, and 14 bases separated the two germline ends. Per the germline V gene, CDR1 is SGHAT and CDR2 is FQNNGV. There are 13 residues in the CDR3. The CDR3 nucleotides are TGTGCCAGCAGTCCTACAGGGCCCGCTGAAGCTTTCTTT. This translates into CASSPTGPAEAFF.

This clone was seen a single time. The J gene is TRBJ1-1, the V gene TRBV5-8, with D unresolved. In germline, CDR1 is SGHTS, CDR2 YDEGEE. The CDR3 spans 12 residues. The V end lost 1 base, the J end lost 10 bases, and 11 bases lay between the germline ends. The DNA of the CDR3 is TGTGCCAGCAGCTTGAGGGCCAGTCGAGCTTTCTTT. Translation gives CASSLRASRAFF.

This chain connects TRBV5-1 to TRBJ2-2, with 13 bases aligning to TRBD2. The V segment lost 2 bases and the J segment 6 bases; nucleotides outside the gene matches: 1. The CDR3 totals 15 residues. CDR1 SGHRS and CDR2 YFSETQ come from the germline V gene. CDR3 sequence: CASSLLAGGSGELFF. CDR3 DNA: TGCGCCAGCAGCTTACTAGCGGGAGGGTCCGGGGAGCTGTTTTTT.

In its sample, this clone was seen a few times. The chain combines TRBV19 with TRBJ2-3; the D is unclear. CDR3 length: 11 amino acids. Looked up from germline, CDR1 is LNHDA and CDR2 is SQIVND (reference sequence). V lost 3 bases to trimming and J lost 6 bases, with 4 bases between them. The CDR3 DNA reads as TGTGCCAGTAGTATGGGGGATACGCAGTATTTT. This codes for CASSMGDTQYF.

This chain joins TRBV5-1 and TRBJ2-5; 11 bases align to TRBD1. Germline values: CDR1 SGHRS, CDR2 YFSETQ. The J segment lost 6 bases and the V segment lost 4 bases, leaving 8 bases of the junction unmatched. The CDR3 loop spans 15 amino acids. As DNA, the CDR3 is TGCGCCAGCAGCCCGACCGGGACAGGGGGGAAGACCCAGTACTTC. As protein: CASSPTGTGGKTQYF.

J is TRBJ1-2 and V is TRBV7-6, with D unresolved. V was cut by 1 base and J by 7 bases, with 22 bases left in between. The germline V gene has CDR1 SGHVS and CDR2 FNYEAQ. There are 17 residues in the CDR3. CDR3 coding DNA: TGTGCCAGCAGCTTAGGGTCCGGGTCGGTGGTAACGGGTGGCTACACCTTC. Translating it yields CASSLGSGSVVTGGYTF.

In this sample, this clone turned up a few times. The V gene is TRBV27, the J gene TRBJ1-1, with a possible D match to TRBD1 (6 bases). The CDR3 loop spans 15 amino acids. Germline values: CDR1 MNHEY, CDR2 SMNVEV (reference sequence). The germline V and J ends were trimmed by 7 bases and 5 bases, with 20 bases remaining between them. This CDR3 reads CASKGNHRVVTEAFF. CDR3 sequence (DNA): TGTGCCAGCAAGGGAAATCACAGGGTGGTAACTGAAGCTTTCTTT.

The chain employs TRBV5-1 and TRBJ1-1; no reliable D call. The CDR3 has 14 amino acids. The V gene's germline CDR1 is SGHRS and CDR2 YFSETQ. V lost 0 bases and J lost 5, with 11 bases in between. In nucleotides, the CDR3 is TGCGCCAGCAGCTTGGGCACTACCCCAACTGAAGCTTTCTTT. It yields the protein CASSLGTTPTEAFF.

In this sample, this clone turned up many times. The chain employs TRBV5-1 and TRBJ1-1, with D perhaps TRBD1 (5 bases). The CDR3 spans 14 residues. Trimming left V 2 bases short and J 1 base short, with 9 bases between. Germline CDR1 SGHRS, CDR2 YFSETQ. CDR3: CASSFAGANTEAFF. CDR3 coding DNA: TGCGCCAGCAGCTTTGCCGGGGCGAACACTGAAGCTTTCTTT. Variable domain in full (rest from reference TRBV5-1 and TRBJ1-1): KAGVTQTPRYLIKTRGQQVTLSCSPISGHRSVSWYQQTPGQGLQFLFEYFSETQRNKGNFPGRFSGRQFSNSRSEMNVSTLELGDSALYLCASSFAGANTEAFFGQGTRLTVV.

The rearrangement links TRBV7-8 to TRBJ2-3; tentatively, D is TRBD1 (5 bases). The CDR3 covers 15 residues. Deletions cut 6 bases from V and 3 bases from J, with 16 bases between. Germline-derived CDR1 and CDR2 are SGHVS and FQNEAQ. The CDR3: CASSVVSQGTDTQYF. The CDR3 coding sequence is TGTGCCAGCAGTGTAGTCAGTCAGGGAACAGATACGCAGTATTTT.

The V and J genes are TRBV7-2 and TRBJ2-5; TRBD2 agrees at 8 bases. Trimming at V came to 2 bases and at J to 5 bases, leaving 10 bases not matched to a gene. CDR3 length: 16 residues. Germline V gives CDR1 SGHTA, CDR2 FQGNSA. The CDR3 protein is CASSLQREKIKETQYF. The CDR3 bases are TGTGCCAGCAGCTTACAGCGGGAGAAGATTAAGGAGACCCAGTACTTC.

The chain carries TRBV19 and TRBJ1-1; D is undetermined. The V end was cut by 3 bases, the J end by 1 base, with 9 bases between. This CDR3 is built from 14 residues. Germline assignment: CDR1 LNHDA and CDR2 SQIVND (reference sequence). CDR3 sequence reads: CASSIPQKNTEAFF. CDR3 in DNA: TGTGCCAGTAGTATCCCCCAGAAGAACACTGAAGCTTTCTTT.

The chain employs TRBV16 and TRBJ1-1; no clear D. Trimming stripped 1 base from V and 4 bases from J, with 7 bases between. This CDR3 is built from 13 residues. Germline values: CDR1 KGHSY, CDR2 FQNENV. CDR3 loop: CASSQYAGTEAFF. The CDR3 DNA reads as TGTGCCAGCAGCCAATACGCTGGCACTGAAGCTTTCTTT.

This clone was detected ten times or more. V usage is TRBV12-5 and J usage is TRBJ2-3; D remains ambiguous. The CDR3 has 14 residues. V was pared by 3 bases and J by 6 bases, with 13 bases between. Germline CDR1 is LGHNT and CDR2 is FRNRAP. CDR3 bases: TGTGCTAGTGGTTTCGGGTTATTCCCCGATACGCAGTATTTT. Residues: CASGFGLFPDTQYF.

This chain joins TRBV4-3 and TRBJ2-3; no clear D gene. Germline-derived CDR1 and CDR2 are LGHNA and YSLEER. Trimming took off 0 bases at V and 2 bases at J, with 15 bases between the two ends. The CDR3 consists of 17 residues. This chain's CDR3 is CASSQDLTKPYTDTQYF. As DNA, the CDR3 is TGCGCCAGCAGCCAAGATCTTACAAAACCCTACACAGATACGCAGTATTTT.